The rows below give T cell receptor beta chains drawn from one sample of a study of blood T cell repertoires in COVID-19. The table came from immunoSEQ multiplex PCR; TCRdb's copy has only in-frame clones and leaves some out. The profile shows 86,000 or so clones, around 91% of them singletons. Specimen: peripheral blood. These receptor sequences come from a woman between 45 and 65 years old in a cohort sampled during active COVID-19. The CDR3 runs from the conserved cysteine through the conserved F or W. The D gene is left open where the match is weak. A clone size is listed for some rows: how often the clone was seen (once, few, many), or a class if it is expanded.

clone_size	j_call	v_call	d_call	cdr3_aa	cdr3_nt
.	TRBJ2-1	TRBV5-1	TRBD2	CASSLPSGRYNEQFF	TGCGCCAGCAGCTTACCTAGCGGGAGATACAATGAGCAGTTCTTC
.	TRBJ1-3	TRBV9	.	CASSPRTAISGNTIYF	TGTGCCAGCAGCCCGAGAACAGCCATCTCTGGAAACACCATATATTTT
once	TRBJ1-2	TRBV28	TRBD1	CASGSTGVGYTF	TGTGCCAGCGGATCGACAGGGGTCGGCTACACCTTC
once	TRBJ1-3	TRBV29-1	.	CSVDEGAGNTIYF	TGCAGCGTTGATGAGGGGGCTGGAAACACCATATATTTT
.	TRBJ2-7	TRBV5-1	.	CASSPTGSYEQYF	TGCGCCAGCAGCCCGACAGGTTCCTACGAGCAGTACTTC
.	TRBJ2-5	TRBV4-1	.	CASSPEPYGTQYF	TGCGCCAGCAGCCCCGAGCCTTATGGGACCCAGTACTTC
.	TRBJ1-1	TRBV5-1	.	CASSLLRGEAFF	TGCGCCAGCAGCCTCCTCAGGGGTGAAGCTTTCTTT
once	TRBJ1-5	TRBV19	.	CASSRQETQPQHF	TGTGCCAGTAGCAGACAGGAAACTCAGCCCCAGCATTTT
.	TRBJ2-1	TRBV12-3/TRBV12-4	.	CASTTNPRNEQFF	TGTGCCAGCACCACGAACCCCAGGAATGAGCAGTTCTTC
.	TRBJ2-7	TRBV18	.	CASSPPSGGPYEQYF	TGTGCCAGCTCACCACCGTCCGGGGGGCCCTACGAGCAGTACTTC
few	TRBJ1-2	TRBV28	TRBD1	CASSLRDRAADF	TGTGCCAGCAGTTTAAGGGACAGGGCGGCGGACTTC
.	TRBJ1-5	TRBV2	.	CASRPGTRINQPQHF	TGTGCCAGCAGACCTGGGACAAGGATTAATCAGCCCCAGCATTTT
.	TRBJ2-6	TRBV21-1	.	CANLEGLDRGCGANVLTF	TGTGCCAACTTAGAGGGGCTGGACAGGGGCTGTGGGGCCAACGTCCTGACTTTC
.	TRBJ2-5	TRBV5-4	TRBD2	CASSRRGAGEFQETQYF	TGTGCCAGCAGCCGAAGGGGTGCGGGGGAGTTCCAAGAGACCCAGTACTTC
few	TRBJ1-2	TRBV5-4	.	CASSLGGDNALSGYTF	TGTGCCAGCAGCTTGGGAGGGGACAATGCCCTATCTGGCTACACCTTC
.	TRBJ1-1	TRBV14	TRBD1	CASSPRDSSSRGTEAFF	TGTGCCAGCAGCCCCCGGGACAGCTCCTCGAGGGGTACTGAAGCTTTCTTT
.	TRBJ2-3	TRBV6-1	.	CASSFQDTQYF	TGTGCCAGCAGTTTTCAAGATACGCAGTATTTT
.	TRBJ2-1	TRBV30	TRBD2	CAWSPWTSGHNEQFF	TGTGCCTGGAGTCCTTGGACTAGCGGCCACAATGAGCAGTTCTTC
.	TRBJ1-1	TRBV18	.	CASSRPSPNTEAFF	TGTGCCAGCTCACGACCGAGTCCGAACACTGAAGCTTTCTTT
.	TRBJ1-4	TRBV5-4	TRBD1	CASSEGRRTGDEKLFF	TGTGCCAGCAGCGAAGGCCGCCGGACAGGGGATGAAAAACTGTTTTTT
.	TRBJ2-1	TRBV5-6	.	CASSPWGRSLYNEQFF	TGTGCCAGCAGCCCTTGGGGCAGGAGCCTCTACAATGAGCAGTTCTTC
.	TRBJ2-7	TRBV11-3	TRBD2	CASSPLAGGPADYEQYF	TGTGCCAGCAGCCCCTTGGCGGGAGGGCCCGCGGACTACGAGCAGTACTTC
once	TRBJ2-7	TRBV5-5	TRBD2	CASSPGTSFAYEQYF	TGTGCCAGCAGCCCCGGGACTAGCTTTGCCTACGAGCAGTACTTC
.	TRBJ2-1	TRBV7-9	TRBD2	CASSFGSGSLNEQFF	TGTGCCAGCAGCTTCGGTAGCGGGAGTCTCAATGAGCAGTTCTTC
once	TRBJ1-3	TRBV2	.	CASSYRQADTIYF	TGTGCCAGCAGTTACCGACAGGCGGACACCATATATTTT
.	TRBJ2-3	TRBV7-8	.	CASSLSGPGGTDTQYF	TGTGCCAGCAGCTTAAGTGGACCAGGGGGCACAGATACGCAGTATTTT
.	TRBJ2-6	TRBV19	.	CASRLGGSSGANVLTF	TGTGCCAGCCGTCTTGGAGGGAGCTCTGGGGCCAACGTCCTGACTTTC